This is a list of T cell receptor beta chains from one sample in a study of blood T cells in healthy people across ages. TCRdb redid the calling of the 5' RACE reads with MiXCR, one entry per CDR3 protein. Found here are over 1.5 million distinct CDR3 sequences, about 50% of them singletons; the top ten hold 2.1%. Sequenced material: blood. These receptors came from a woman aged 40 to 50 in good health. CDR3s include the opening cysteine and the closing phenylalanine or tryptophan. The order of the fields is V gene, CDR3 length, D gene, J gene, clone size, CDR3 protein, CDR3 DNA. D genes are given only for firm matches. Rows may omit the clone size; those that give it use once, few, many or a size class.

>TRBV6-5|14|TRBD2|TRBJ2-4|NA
CATRRSGDKNIQYF
TGTGCCACCCGACGGAGCGGGGACAAAAACATTCAGTACTTC
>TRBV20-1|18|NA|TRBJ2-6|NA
CSATASTEEGTGANVLTF
TGCAGTGCGACTGCTTCTACTGAGGAGGGAACTGGGGCCAACGTCCTGACTTTC
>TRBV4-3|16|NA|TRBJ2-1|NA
CASSQGGASAYNEQFF
TGCGCCAGCAGCCAAGGTGGGGCTAGCGCTTACAATGAGCAGTTCTTC
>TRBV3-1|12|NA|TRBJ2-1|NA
CASTWTDNEQFF
TGTGCCAGCACCTGGACGGACAATGAGCAGTTCTTC
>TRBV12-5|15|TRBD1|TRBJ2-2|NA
CASDSRTGNTGELFF
TGTGCTAGTGATTCGAGGACAGGGAACACCGGGGAGCTGTTTTTT
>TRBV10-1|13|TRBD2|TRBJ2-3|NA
CASTSGITDTQYF
TGCGCCAGCACCAGCGGGATCACAGATACGCAGTATTTT
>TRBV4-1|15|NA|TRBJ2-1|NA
CASSQSAGIQETQFF
TGCGCCAGCAGCCAGTCCGCGGGGATACAAGAGACCCAGTTCTTC
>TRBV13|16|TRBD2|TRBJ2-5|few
CASSFGTSGTQETQYF
TGTGCCAGCAGCTTCGGGACTAGCGGGACCCAAGAGACCCAGTACTTC
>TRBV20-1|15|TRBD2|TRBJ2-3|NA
CSASNPGGRTDTQYF
TGCAGTGCTAGTAACCCGGGGGGTCGGACAGATACGCAGTATTTT
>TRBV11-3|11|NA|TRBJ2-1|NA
CASSHGYEQLF
TGTGCCAGCAGCCACGGGTATGAGCAGTTATTC
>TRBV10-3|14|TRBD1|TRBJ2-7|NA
CAIRATGPSYEQYF
TGTGCCATCCGGGCGACAGGGCCCTCCTACGAGCAGTACTTC
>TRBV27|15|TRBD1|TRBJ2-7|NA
CTSSYTGTGVGEQYF
TGTACCAGCAGCTACACCGGGACAGGGGTTGGCGAGCAGTACTTC
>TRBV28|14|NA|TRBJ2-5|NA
CASRYPDSTGTQYF
TGTGCCAGCAGGTATCCGGACAGCACCGGGACCCAGTACTTC
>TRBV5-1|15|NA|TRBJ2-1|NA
CASSSIVGGYNEQFF
TGCGCCAGCAGCTCTATAGTGGGAGGCTACAATGAGCAGTTCTTC
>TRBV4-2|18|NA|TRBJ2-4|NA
CASSQDLGGLGAKNIQYF
TGTGCCAGCAGCCAAGATCTGGGGGGGCTGGGAGCCAAAAACATTCAGTACTTC
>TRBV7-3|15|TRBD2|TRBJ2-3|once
CASSLGLAGQDTQYF
TGTGCCAGCAGCTTAGGCCTAGCGGGGCAAGATACGCAGTATTTT
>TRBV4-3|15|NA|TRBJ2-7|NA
CASSQVATGDYEQYF
TGCGCCAGCAGCCAAGTCGCGACGGGGGATTACGAGCAGTACTTC
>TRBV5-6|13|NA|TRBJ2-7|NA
CASTPGQSYEQYF
TGTGCCAGCACCCCCGGGCAGTCCTACGAGCAGTACTTC
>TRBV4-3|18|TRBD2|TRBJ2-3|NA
CASSQDQGLAGAADTQYF
TGCGCCAGCAGCCAAGATCAGGGACTAGCGGGGGCCGCGGATACGCAGTATTTT
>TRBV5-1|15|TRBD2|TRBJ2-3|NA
CASSRLLAGADTQYF
TGCGCCAGCAGCCGATTACTAGCGGGGGCAGATACGCAGTATTTT
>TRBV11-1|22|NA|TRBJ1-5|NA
CASSLGPRGGPPARVSNQPQHF
TGTGCCAGCAGCTTAGGTCCCAGGGGAGGCCCCCCAGCCCGGGTTAGCAATCAGCCCCAGCATTTT
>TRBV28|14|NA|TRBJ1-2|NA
CASSLEGEVGGYTF
TGTGCCAGCAGTTTAGAAGGGGAGGTTGGAGGCTACACCTTC
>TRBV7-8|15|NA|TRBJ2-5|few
CASSFPQQYQETQYF
TGTGCCAGCAGCTTTCCCCAGCAGTACCAAGAGACCCAGTACTTC